These 29 T cell receptor beta chains share one sample of origin, sequenced in a study of post-analysis software for immune sequencing data. Prepared libraries of TCR beta cDNA carried unique molecular identifiers. TCRdb analysed the PCR reads with MiXCR anew, one entry per CDR3 protein. The sample yields under 200,000 distinct CDR3 sequences, around 29% seen once. General study results and limits: The five TRBV segments detected at higher frequency in patients than in controls included TRBV5-6, TRBV5-1 and TRBV20-1.

For these TCRs, the target antigens are not known. Input material: blood. The source of these receptors is a girl aged 2 to 17 with multiple sclerosis.

This clonotype was picked up many times. The V gene is TRBV7-8, the J gene TRBJ1-1; 7 bases fit TRBD1. V dropped 6 bases and J dropped 11; count of bases not matched to a gene: 9. This CDR3 spans 12 amino acids. Germline values: CDR1 SGHVS, CDR2 FQNEAQ. CDR3 in amino acids: CASRVPGQRAFF. CDR3 bases: TGTGCCAGCAGAGTTCCGGGACAGAGGGCTTTCTTT.

This rearrangement joins TRBV7-3 to TRBJ2-7; 7 nucleotides agree with TRBD1. CDR1 is SGHTA, CDR2 FQGTGA, per germline. J was trimmed by 3 bases and V by 1 base; bases with no gene match: 9. This CDR3 has 16 amino acids. DNA for the CDR3: TGTGCCAGCAGCTTAAATCCAGGGACAGCCTTCTACGAGCAGTACTTC. Translating gives CASSLNPGTAFYEQYF.

This clonotype showed up just a few times. V is TRBV5-1 and J is TRBJ2-7, with 8 nucleotides matching TRBD2. V lost 1 base to trimming and J lost 4 bases; unmatched junction nucleotides: 4. CDR1 SGHRS and CDR2 YFSETQ come from the germline V gene. This CDR3 contains 14 residues. CDR3 coding DNA: TGCGCCAGCAGCTTGTCACTAGCGGATTACGAGCAGTACTTC. Translated: CASSLSLADYEQYF.

This clonotype was seen ten or more times. This rearrangement joins TRBV10-3 to TRBJ1-1, with TRBD1 identical over 10 bases. The CDR3 consists of 16 residues. Germline CDR1 ENHRY, CDR2 SYGVKD. Trimming took 4 bases from V and 4 from J; bases not matched to a gene: 9. This CDR3 reads CAISVTGGRGGTEAFF. The CDR3 nucleotides read TGTGCCATCAGTGTGACAGGGGGCCGGGGTGGCACTGAAGCTTTCTTT.

As concerns this clonotype: This clone may be a read error of a much larger clone one base away. V is TRBV20-1 and J is TRBJ2-3; D tentatively reads TRBD1 or TRBD2 (5 bases each). Germline assignment: CDR1 DFQATT and CDR2 SNEGSKA (reference sequence). The length of the CDR3 is 13 residues. The chain's CDR3 is CCGQGRTTDTQYF. CDR3 bases: TGCTGCGGGCAGGGCAGAACCACAGATACGCAGTATTTT.

The chain carries TRBV7-6 and TRBJ2-1, with 8 bases matching TRBD2. Germline CDR1 is SGHVS and CDR2 is FNYEAQ. Trimming took 1 base from V and 4 from J; bases not matched to a gene: 6. This CDR3 comprises 16 residues. CDR3 amino acids: CASSLGASGGYNEQFF. The CDR3 nucleotides are TGTGCCAGCAGCTTAGGAGCAAGCGGGGGATACAATGAGCAGTTCTTC.

With respect to this clonotype: Given a much more abundant clone one base away, this may be a read error. Written as DNA, the CDR3 is TGTGCCAGCAGCTTCGTGGGCAGGGGAAAAAACATTCAGTACTTC. This sequence encodes CASSFVGRGKNIQYF. The rearrangement uses TRBV5-4 and TRBJ2-4, with D perhaps TRBD1 (6 bases). This CDR3 is 15 amino acids long. Trimming removed 2 bases from V and 4 bases from J, with 13 bases in between. Germline V gene lookup returns CDR1 SGHNT and CDR2 YYREEE (reference sequence).

Points on this clonotype: A much larger clone is a single base away; this may be a read error. The chain recombines TRBV12-3 or TRBV12-4 with TRBJ2-4; 9 bases align to TRBD1. This CDR3 has 15 residues. This chain's CDR3 is CVSSRTGTGQNIQYF. CDR3 DNA sequence: TGTGTCAGCAGCCGTACCGGGACAGGGCAAAACATTCAGTACTTC.

The table lists this clonotype with many counts. The V and J genes are TRBV5-1 and TRBJ1-2; D may be TRBD1 (6 bases). Germline V gives CDR1 SGHRS, CDR2 YFSETQ. Trimming shortened V by 0 bases and J by 6 bases, and 15 bases separated the two germline ends. The CDR3 sequence is 15 residues long. Here the CDR3 DNA reads TGCGCCAGCAGCTTGGACGGGACACTCGGGGATGGCTACACCTTC. This encodes CASSLDGTLGDGYTF.

In its sample, this clonotype was seen once. A clone one base away is much larger, so this may be a read error. The gene calls are TRBV6-6 and TRBJ1-4; D gene unclear. The V gene's germline CDR1 is MNHNY and CDR2 SVGAGI (reference sequence). The CDR3 runs 14 residues. The V end was cut by 8 bases, the J end by 11 bases, with 21 bases between. The CDR3 sequence: CASYSLARVDKLFF. CDR3 DNA: TGTGCCAGCTACTCCCTTGCTAGGGTTGACAAACTGTTTTTT.

As regards this clonotype: It may be a read error: a sequence one base away is much more abundant. CDR3 coding DNA: TGTGTCAGCAGTTCCTTACAGGGGTCCCTCTCCTACGAGCAGTACTTC. This gives the protein CVSSSLQGSLSYEQYF. The V gene is TRBV28, the J gene TRBJ2-7; 7 nucleotides align to TRBD1. The germline gives CDR1 MDHEN, CDR2 SYDVKM. This CDR3 spans 16 amino acids.

The rearrangement links TRBV11-3 to TRBJ2-5; D possibly corresponds to TRBD1 (6 bases). CDR3 size: 15 residues. Germline CDR1 reads SGHNT; CDR2 reads YENEEA. V was trimmed by 4 bases and J by 7 bases, leaving 19 bases between them. The CDR3 sequence is CASSSGQGNSGTQYF. CDR3 sequence (DNA): TGTGCCAGCAGCTCGGGGCAGGGGAATTCGGGGACCCAGTACTTC.

This clonotype was picked up a small number of times. Compared with germline, one end of the junction differs, possibly owing to a read error. The chain uses TRBV4-2 and TRBJ2-5, with TRBD2 identical over 8 bases. Germline V gene data show CDR1 as LGHNA and CDR2 as YNFKEQ. This CDR3 contains 15 residues. The CDR3 DNA is TGTGCCGGCAGCCAAGATAGCGGGGTCCAGGAGACCCAGTACTTC. Its protein is CAGSQDSGVQETQYF.

CDR3 sequence reads: CASSLLGTDYGYTF. The CDR3 nucleotides are TGCGCCAGCAGCTTGTTGGGGACGGACTATGGCTACACCTTC. The rearrangement joins TRBV5-1 to TRBJ1-2, with D possibly being TRBD1 (5 bases). The germline V gene encodes CDR1 SGHRS and CDR2 YFSETQ. The V end lost 1 base, the J end lost 3 bases, and 10 bases lay between the germline ends. CDR3 length: 14 amino acids.

This clonotype was seen more than once but under ten times. This chain joins TRBV20-1 and TRBJ1-1; D remains ambiguous. The germline gives CDR1 DFQATT, CDR2 SNEGSKA (reference sequence). The length of the CDR3 is 16 residues. Trimming pared 1 base from V and 1 base from J, leaving 16 bases between. The CDR3 here is CSARVAARSSNTEAFF. The CDR3 region has the DNA TGCAGTGCTAGAGTGGCGGCGCGAAGCTCGAACACTGAAGCTTTCTTT.

Comment on this clonotype: A much larger clone sits a single nucleotide away, making a read error possible. The final CDR3 position lacks the conserved phenylalanine or tryptophan, pointing to a likely read error. This chain connects TRBV20-1 to TRBJ1-5; no definite D call. Germline V lookup: CDR1 DFQATT, CDR2 SNEGSKA (reference sequence). V was shortened by 3 bases and J by 4 bases, with 10 bases between the two germline ends. The CDR3 contains 13 residues. The chain's CDR3 is CSASRRNNQPQHC. CDR3 DNA: TGCAGTGCTAGTCGTAGAAATAATCAGCCCCAGCATTGT.

Concerning this clonotype: A read error may produce the germline difference seen at one junction end. The chain recombines TRBV6-2 or TRBV6-3 with TRBJ1-1; maybe TRBD1 (6 bases). CDR1 MNHEY and CDR2 SVGEGT come from the germline V gene. The CDR3 is made up of 18 amino acids. The CDR3 loop reads CACSKTGTALRMNTEAFF. The CDR3, as DNA: TGTGCCTGCAGTAAAACAGGGACGGCGCTCCGAATGAACACTGAAGCTTTCTTT.

The V gene is TRBV20-1, the J gene TRBJ2-6; D remains unclear. Germline V gene sequence: CDR1 DFQATT, CDR2 SNEGSKA (reference sequence). The CDR3 loop spans 14 amino acids. Trimming left V 5 bases short and J 3 bases short, with 11 bases between. The CDR3 loop is CSAGMRSGANVLTF. The CDR3 nucleotides are TGCAGTGCTGGAATGCGTAGTGGGGCCAACGTCCTGACTTTC.

The chain is built from TRBV5-5 and TRBJ1-4, with D possibly being TRBD1 (6 bases). CDR1 SGHKS and CDR2 YYEKEE come from the germline V gene (reference sequence). Trimming took off 7 bases at V and 0 bases at J, with 13 bases between the two ends. This CDR3 contains 15 residues. The CDR3 bases are TGTGCCAGCTCCAGGGGCGCAGCAACTAATGAAAAACTGTTTTTT. This codes for CASSRGAATNEKLFF.

In its sample, this clonotype was seen many times. The CDR3: CSAREPIAEQFF. CDR3 sequence (DNA): TGCAGTGCTAGAGAACCGATAGCGGAGCAGTTCTTC. The V and J genes are TRBV20-1 and TRBJ2-1; D possibly corresponds to TRBD2 (5 bases). The CDR3 loop spans 12 amino acids. V lost 0 bases and J lost 10, with 10 bases in between. Germline values: CDR1 DFQATT, CDR2 SNEGSKA (reference sequence).

On this clonotype: A clone one base away is much larger, so this may be a read error. This rearrangement joins TRBV28 to TRBJ1-2; D unresolved. The CDR3 loop spans 14 amino acids. Germline CDR1 MDHEN, CDR2 SYDVKM. The CDR3 protein is CASSSVPSNCGYTF. DNA for the CDR3: TGTGCCAGCAGTTCCGTACCGTCTAACTGTGGCTACACCTTC.

This clonotype was found a few times. The chain couples TRBV2 to TRBJ2-1; 7 nucleotides align to TRBD1. CDR3 size: 14 residues. Germline CDR1 reads SNHLY; CDR2 reads FYNNEI. Trimming took 7 bases from V and 0 from J; bases not matched to a gene: 3. DNA for the CDR3: TGTGCCAGCATGAGGGACAGCTCCTACAATGAGCAGTTCTTC. Its translation is CASMRDSSYNEQFF.

Worth noting for this clonotype: A much larger clone differs from this one at a single base, so this may be a read error. J is TRBJ2-1 and V is TRBV6-6; 9 bases align to TRBD2. Trimming at V came to 7 bases and at J to 7 bases, leaving 14 bases not matched to a gene. Germline V gives CDR1 MNHNY, CDR2 SVGAGI (reference sequence). This CDR3 is built from 16 residues. The CDR3 loop reads CASTPPAGGHGNEQFF. The DNA for the CDR3 is TGTGCCAGCACACCTCCGGCGGGGGGGCACGGGAATGAGCAGTTCTTC.

V usage is TRBV5-6 and J usage is TRBJ2-3; 7 bases match TRBD2. The CDR3 has 15 amino acids. Germline assignment: CDR1 SGHDT and CDR2 YYEEEE. V shed 0 bases, J shed 0 bases, and the junction held 1 base outside the gene matches. CDR3 sequence: CASSLERDSTDTQYF. CDR3 nucleotide sequence: TGTGCCAGCAGCTTGGAGCGGGACAGCACAGATACGCAGTATTTT.

The chain has TRBV28 and TRBJ1-1; D uncertain. V lost 6 bases and J lost 7, with 21 bases in between. Germline CDR1 reads MDHEN; CDR2 reads SYDVKM. The length of the CDR3 is 15 residues. The chain's CDR3 is CASRPRQSGPYEAFF. The CDR3 DNA follows: TGTGCCAGCAGGCCCAGACAATCGGGCCCTTATGAAGCTTTCTTT.

This clonotype was counted ten times or more. The chain links TRBV2 to TRBJ2-1; D might be TRBD2 (5 bases). This CDR3 comprises 14 residues. The germline V and J ends were trimmed by 2 bases and 7 bases, with 12 bases remaining between them. Looked up from germline, CDR1 is SNHLY and CDR2 is FYNNEI. The CDR3 protein is CASSEMRAGNEQFF. The CDR3 nucleotides read TGTGCCAGCAGTGAAATGAGGGCCGGGAATGAGCAGTTCTTC.

V usage is TRBV29-1 and J usage is TRBJ1-1; D uncertain. Trimming shortened V by 3 bases and J by 1 base, and 12 bases separated the two germline ends. The CDR3 contains 14 residues. The germline V gene has CDR1 SQVTM and CDR2 ANQGSEA. As DNA, the CDR3 is TGCAGCGTTGAGGGTCAGGACGAGAACACTGAAGCTTTCTTT. Its protein is CSVEGQDENTEAFF.

This clonotype has just a few counts. The J gene is TRBJ2-7, the V gene TRBV20-1; 10 nucleotides align to TRBD2. This CDR3 is built from 18 residues. CDR1 and CDR2 (germline): DFQATT, SNEGSKA (reference sequence). J was trimmed by 3 bases and V by 0 bases; bases with no gene match: 14. CDR3 DNA: TGCAGTGCTAGAGACCTTAGCGGGGGGCCTACTATATACTACGAGCAGTACTTC. It is translated as CSARDLSGGPTIYYEQYF.

In the case of this clonotype: A much larger clone lies a single base off, so this may be a read error. The J gene is TRBJ2-1, the V gene TRBV3-1, with D perhaps assigned TRBD1 or TRBD2 (7 bases each). This CDR3 comprises 16 residues. CDR1 is LGHDT, CDR2 YNNKEL, per germline (reference sequence). The CDR3 bases are TGTGCCGGCAGCCATCCCGGACAGGCCGGGGGGAATGAGCAGTTCTTC. Amino acid sequence: CAGSHPGQAGGNEQFF.